This T cell receptor beta chain came from a study of shared clonotypes between healthy human individuals (dated by TCRdb to the early 2020s). Turning to the overall study: The cohort comprised two women and three men aged 18 to 49 years. Per donor, three plates each were used for CD4 naive and CD4 memory, two for CD8 naive, and one for CD8 memory. The study deeply sequenced blood TCR repertoires of about 5 healthy adults to estimate repertoire size and the extent of clonotype sharing between individuals. To increase sequencing depth and limit assay-specific biases, different laboratories used diverse techniques to prepare libraries and sequence TCR repertoires. Leukapheresis yielded between about 0.85 and 9.5 billion PBMCs per donor. Here is what the overall study found, with its caveats: Because the study included only a small number of donors, the genetic and exposure-history diversity represented was limited. Sampling was restricted to blood, and TCR repertoires in tissues likely differ from the TCR repertoires found in blood. Naive subsets generally had larger estimated clonotype richness than memory subsets did. Across a few donors, approximately 4.9% of naive CD4, approximately 4% of naive CD8, 2% to 2.5% of memory CD4, and about 0.44% of memory CD8 clonotypes were shared. Based on pairwise subsampling, the degree of clonotype sharing among donors was expected to be affected by sequencing depth. Incomplete sequencing was indicated by rarefaction of sorted-subset datasets, despite the large sequencing depth. Higher generation probabilities were observed for clonotypes shared by all four sorted-subset donors than for non-shared clonotypes.

Trimming removed 5 bases from V and 3 bases from J, leaving 14 bases between the germline ends. Including cysteine and phenylalanine, the CDR3 has 14 amino acids. This entry keeps only the CDR3 DNA: 42 bases, framed from base 1. CDR1 MNHEY and CDR2 SMNVEV are derived from the germline V gene (reference sequence). With respect to this clone: Its recognized antigen is unknown. No qualities accompany the bases; no much larger clone lies one base away.

Using the deep immunoSEQ assay, TCR CDR3 regions were amplified from genomic DNA by multiplex PCR. Genomic DNA extracted from each cell subset was distributed evenly over all wells of several immunoSEQ 96-well plates, and each plate served as one replicate. For sorted subsets, roughly 190 ng of genomic DNA, equivalent to 25,000 to 35,000 T cell genomes, went into each replicate PCR. Purified libraries were quantified with a Qubit 3.0 fluorometer, sized on a Bioanalyzer 2100, and re-quantified with the KAPA Library Quantification kit. Each immunoSEQ 96-well plate was sequenced on its own single-read 150-cycle Illumina NextSeq 550 flow cell. In the original analysis: Because only junctional sequences without quality scores were contained in the immunoSEQ output, filtering matching that applied to full-length reads could not be performed. To assign V/J genes and CDR3, sequences were annotated against IMGT germline references using PyIR, a Python wrapper for IgBLAST v1.9. Any read was removed if the V/J assignment was weak (E-value above 1e-6), the CDR3 was missing, or the read contained stop codons, out-of-frame junctions, or ambiguous translated residues. V3J clonotypes were defined by identical inferred V gene, J gene, and CDR3 amino acid sequence. Percentage overlap between repertoires was calculated by dividing the number of shared unique clonotypes by the size of the smaller repertoire. Repertoire richness was assessed with RTK rarefaction, the Chao1 estimator, and Recon v2.1 estimates of unobserved clonotypes. OLGA was used to compute generation probabilities for all TCRbeta clonotypes that the gDNA method yielded from a few donors. TCRdb limited this immuneACCESS table to in-frame rearrangements with V and J called. A share of clones is missing; checked studies link under half to unresolved V genes, and the rest is unexplained. Clone size and V and J calls were adopted from that table, with D and trimming inferred from the DNA. The sample table records some 200,000 clones; over 80% of these occur just once. Around 0.067% of the sample is in the top ten clones.

Donors were healthy HIV-negative adults with no recently reported acute infections or vaccinations. All donors were Caucasian adults living in Nashville, Tennessee, USA. Magnetic negative selection was used to enrich CD4+ T cells, after which naive cells were positively selected on CD45RA and the negative fraction became the memory subset. After blood collection by leukapheresis, PBMCs were isolated using Ficoll-Histopaque density gradient centrifugation and then cryopreserved in the vapor phase of liquid nitrogen. Analytical flow cytometry was used to check the purity and quantity of each magnetically sorted T cell population. Genomic DNA was isolated from each sorted fraction and quantified by UV absorbance on a Nanodrop 2000c.

Sequencing was carried out using naive CD4+ T cells sorted from blood. This specimen's cell subset or site label, interpreted: CD45RA+ positively selected. The sequence was collected from a woman aged 25-40 years in good health. The V and J segments used are TRBV27 and TRBJ2-7, with the D gene too uncertain to name. The base sequence is TGTGCCAGCAGTACAGTGGGAAGAGGCTACGAGCAGTACTTC. The encoded protein is CASSTVGRGYEQYF.